The 30 T cell receptor beta chains given below trace back to one sample, sequenced in a study of T cell changes during pregnancy in multiple sclerosis. The protocol was immunoSEQ multiplex PCR, while the TCRdb copy is restricted to in-frame clones and leaves out a portion. Among more than 35,000 clones listed, more than 90% were seen once. Sequencing used CD8+ T cells from peripheral blood mononuclear cells, obtained after pregnancy. Source of these receptors: a female donor with multiple sclerosis, enrolled in a pregnancy study.

This clone was counted once. Written as DNA, the CDR3 is TGTGCCAGTAGTAGAGCCTTGAACACTGAAGCTTTCTTT. This encodes CASSRALNTEAFF. The chain carries TRBV19 and TRBJ1-1; no firm D call. CDR1 is LNHDA and CDR2 is SQIVND in the germline V gene (reference sequence). The V end was cut by 4 bases, the J end by 0 bases, with 6 bases between. The CDR3 length is 13 residues. Variable domain in full (rest from reference TRBV19 and TRBJ1-1): DGGITQSPKYLFRKEGQNVTLSCEQNLNHDAMYWYRQDPGQGLRLIYYSQIVNDFQKGDIAEGYSVSREKKESFPLTVTSAQKNPTAFYLCASSRALNTEAFFGQGTRLTVV.

This clone was recorded once. The J gene is TRBJ2-2, the V gene TRBV5-4, with D possibly TRBD2 on 6 matching bases. Germline loops: CDR1 SGHNT, CDR2 YYREEE (reference sequence). The CDR3 totals 12 residues. Trimming took off 4 bases at V and 7 bases at J, with 8 bases between the two ends. The CDR3 DNA follows: TGTGCCAGCAGCCTGGGAGGCGGGGAGCTGTTTTTT. Its translation: CASSLGGGELFF.

This clone came up once. J is TRBJ2-1 and V is TRBV7-7; D not resolved. V was shortened by 1 base and J by 0 bases, with 7 bases between the two germline ends. This CDR3 has 15 amino acids. Germline loops: CDR1 SSHAT, CDR2 FNYEAQ (reference sequence). The CDR3 loop is CASSLVLSSYNEQFF. CDR3 bases: TGTGCCAGCAGCTTAGTCCTGAGCTCCTACAATGAGCAGTTCTTC.

CDR3: CASRYTWGDTDTQYF. The CDR3 region has the DNA TGTGCCAGCAGGTATACGTGGGGGGACACAGATACGCAGTATTTT. J is TRBJ2-3 and V is TRBV5-4; D may be TRBD2 (6 bases). Germline V gene sequence: CDR1 SGHNT, CDR2 YYREEE (reference sequence). This CDR3 has 15 amino acids. V was trimmed by 5 bases and J by 2 bases, leaving 15 bases between them.

CDR3 in amino acids: CASSLYGTGAMRTEAFF. CDR3 nucleotide sequence: TGTGCCAGCAGCCTTTACGGGACAGGGGCGATGAGGACTGAAGCTTTCTTT. The chain employs TRBV2 and TRBJ1-1; 10 bases agree with TRBD1. The length of the CDR3 is 17 residues. Germline V gene lookup returns CDR1 SNHLY and CDR2 FYNNEI. Unmatched junction bases numbered 15, after V lost 6 bases and J lost 5 bases.

This clone was recorded only once. The chain uses TRBV19 and TRBJ2-1; D call uncertain. The CDR3 length is 13 residues. CDR1 is LNHDA and CDR2 is SQIVND in the germline V gene (reference sequence). The V end lost 0 bases, the J end lost 5 bases, and 5 bases lay between the germline ends. The CDR3 here is CASSIDANNEQFF. The CDR3 nucleotides are TGTGCCAGTAGTATAGATGCGAACAATGAGCAGTTCTTC.

The CDR3 region is CASSLAGPGDYGYTF. As DNA, the CDR3 is TGTGCCAGCAGTTTAGCCGGTCCGGGGGACTATGGCTACACCTTC. This chain links TRBV27 with TRBJ1-2; tentatively, D is TRBD1 (5 bases). The CDR3 runs 15 residues. V lost 2 bases and J lost 3, with 13 bases in between. Germline loops: CDR1 MNHEY, CDR2 SMNVEV (reference sequence).

The V and J genes are TRBV6-1 and TRBJ2-1, with 7 bases aligning to TRBD2. Germline assignment: CDR1 MNHNS and CDR2 SASEGT. This CDR3 spans 14 amino acids. V shed 3 bases, J shed 9 bases, and the junction held 8 bases outside the gene matches. CDR3 sequence (DNA): TGTGCCAGCAGTGATGGGAGGGTAGGGGTTGAGCAGTTCTTC. Protein sequence: CASSDGRVGVEQFF.

The chain carries TRBV6-6 and TRBJ2-1; 9 nucleotides align to TRBD2. The length of the CDR3 is 15 residues. CDR1 and CDR2 from the germline V gene are MNHNY and SVGAGI (reference sequence). Unmatched junction bases numbered 5, after V lost 8 bases and J lost 0 bases. The CDR3 is CASRHSGSSYNEQFF. In nucleotides, the CDR3 is TGTGCCAGCCGTCATAGCGGGAGCTCCTACAATGAGCAGTTCTTC.

This clone appeared once. The CDR3 spells CASSLIQGIYGYTF. The CDR3 DNA reads TGTGCCAGCAGCTTGATACAGGGGATCTATGGCTACACCTTC. The genes are TRBV5-4 and TRBJ1-2; TRBD1 agrees at 7 bases. Germline CDR1 and CDR2: SGHNT and YYREEE (reference sequence). The CDR3 totals 14 residues. The junction had 4 bases not matched to a gene; V was cut back by 1 base and J by 4 bases.

This sequence joins TRBV4-1 and TRBJ2-3; 9 bases align to TRBD2. CDR3 length: 17 amino acids. V was clipped by 1 base and J by 2 bases; unmatched bases: 7. Germline assignment: CDR1 MGHRA and CDR2 YSYEKL. This CDR3 reads CASSQVRLAENTDTQYF. The CDR3 region has the DNA TGCGCCAGCAGCCAAGTCCGACTAGCGGAGAACACAGATACGCAGTATTTT.

Comment on this clone: Sequence at one end of the junction differs from germline and may be a read error. The rearrangement joins TRBV19 to TRBJ2-7; TRBD1 aligns across 8 bases. Germline V CDR1 and CDR2: LNHDA, SQIVND (reference sequence). The CDR3 length is 13 residues. The CDR3 nucleotides are TGTGCCTGTAGACCGGGACAGGAGTACGAGCAGTACTTC. Protein: CACRPGQEYEQYF.

The gene calls are TRBV7-2 and TRBJ1-2, with D perhaps matching TRBD1 (5 bases). Germline-derived CDR1 and CDR2 are SGHTA and FQGNSA. Trimming cost V 1 base and J 6 bases, with 18 bases left between them. CDR3 length equals 16 residues. This CDR3 reads CASSLGGRLGNHGYTF. Written as DNA, the CDR3 is TGTGCCAGCAGCTTAGGGGGCAGGTTAGGGAACCATGGCTACACCTTC.

This clone was observed a few times. The chain employs TRBV30 and TRBJ1-1, with D perhaps matching TRBD1 (5 bases). Looked up from germline, CDR1 is GTSNPN and CDR2 is SVGIG (reference sequence). The CDR3 contains 13 residues. The V and J ends lost 2 bases and 7 bases respectively, with 14 bases between them. CDR3 sequence (DNA): TGTGCCTGGAGTCCGATCACAGGCTATGAAGCTTTCTTT. Its protein is CAWSPITGYEAFF.

The J gene is TRBJ2-4, the V gene TRBV7-9; D may be TRBD1 (6 bases). The germline V and J ends were trimmed by 4 bases and 4 bases, with 14 bases remaining between them. This CDR3 is built from 15 residues. Germline CDR1 and CDR2: SEHNR and FQNEAQ (reference sequence). The CDR3 sequence is CASSSGQTSKNIQYF. The CDR3 region has the DNA TGTGCCAGCAGCTCCGGACAGACCAGTAAAAACATTCAGTACTTC.

The rearrangement links TRBV19 to TRBJ2-3; maybe TRBD1 (6 bases). The CDR3 consists of 13 residues. Germline-derived CDR1 and CDR2 are LNHDA and SQIVND (reference sequence). The germline V and J ends were trimmed by 7 bases and 6 bases, with 14 bases remaining between them. The CDR3 loop reads CASTGRGGDTQYF. The CDR3 DNA is TGTGCCAGTACTGGCAGGGGTGGGGATACGCAGTATTTT.

The V and J genes are TRBV6-5 and TRBJ2-3; a possible D gene is TRBD1 (6 bases). The V gene's germline CDR1 is MNHEY and CDR2 SVGAGI. The CDR3 covers 14 residues. V lost 2 bases, J lost 5 bases, and 11 bases lay in between. CDR3 protein: CASSYAGAGDTQYF. CDR3 bases: TGTGCCAGCAGTTACGCAGGGGCCGGAGATACGCAGTATTTT.

The chain is built from TRBV5-4 and TRBJ2-7; 10 bases are a match to TRBD2. This CDR3 has 14 residues. V lost 5 bases to trimming and J lost 4 bases; unmatched junction nucleotides: 6. The germline gives CDR1 SGHNT, CDR2 YYREEE (reference sequence). CDR3 nucleotide sequence: TGTGCCAGCAGTCTCTATAGCGGGGGGTACGAGCAGTACTTC. This encodes CASSLYSGGYEQYF.

This clone was detected only a few times. The chain combines TRBV30 with TRBJ2-6; 8 positions agree with TRBD1. Per the germline V gene, CDR1 is GTSNPN and CDR2 is SVGIG (reference sequence). CDR3 length: 16 residues. With V trimmed by 2 bases and J by 0 bases, 3 bases remained unmatched. The CDR3 coding sequence is TGTGCCTGGAGTTTTACAGGGGGCTCTGGGGCCAACGTCCTGACTTTC. It specifies CAWSFTGGSGANVLTF.

The V gene is TRBV29-1, the J gene TRBJ2-7; TRBD2 aligns across 12 bases. The germline V gene encodes CDR1 SQVTM and CDR2 ANQGSEA. The ends lost 4 bases at V and 3 bases at J; junction bases unmatched: 1. The CDR3 length is 13 residues. For the CDR3, the DNA is TGCAGCGTTGGGACTAGCGGGGTCTACGAGCAGTACTTC. It yields the protein CSVGTSGVYEQYF.

The J gene is TRBJ2-3, the V gene TRBV7-6, with D possibly being TRBD2 (5 bases). V lost 3 bases and J lost 5, with 15 bases in between. CDR3 length equals 15 residues. Germline CDR1 SGHVS, CDR2 FNYEAQ. Written as DNA, the CDR3 is TGTGCCAGCAGCTTTAGCATATACGGGGAAGATACGCAGTATTTT. Its protein product is CASSFSIYGEDTQYF.

The sample holds one count of this clone. This chain uses TRBV7-9 with TRBJ1-4, with D possibly being TRBD1 (6 bases). CDR1 and CDR2 from the germline V gene are SEHNR and FQNEAQ (reference sequence). CDR3 length: 16 amino acids. Trimming shortened V by 1 base and J by 8 bases, and 17 bases separated the two germline ends. This CDR3 reads CASSLVKGGSAEKLFF. CDR3 bases: TGTGCCAGCAGCTTAGTTAAGGGGGGGTCCGCGGAAAAACTGTTTTTT.

J is TRBJ2-5 and V is TRBV19, with 13 positions matching TRBD2. J was trimmed by 2 bases and V by 6 bases; bases with no gene match: 3. CDR1 and CDR2 (germline): LNHDA, SQIVND (reference sequence). The CDR3 extends over 15 amino acids. CDR3 region: CASRPGLAGQETQYF. The CDR3 DNA is TGTGCCAGTAGACCGGGACTAGCGGGACAAGAGACCCAGTACTTC.

This sequence joins TRBV4-3 and TRBJ2-7; D unclear. Between the trimmed V and J ends, which lost 0 bases and 0 bases, there was a span of 3 bases. The CDR3 loop spans 13 amino acids. Germline values: CDR1 LGHNA, CDR2 YSLEER. The CDR3 sequence: CASSQDLSYEQYF. In nucleotides, the CDR3 is TGCGCCAGCAGCCAAGATCTCTCCTACGAGCAGTACTTC.

The chain links TRBV4-1 to TRBJ1-1, with D hard to call. The V gene's germline CDR1 is MGHRA and CDR2 YSYEKL. The CDR3 spans 16 residues. V lost 1 base and J 5 bases, leaving 17 bases between the germline ends. The CDR3 sequence is CASSQGGLLSRTEAFF. In nucleotides, the CDR3 is TGCGCCAGCAGCCAAGGTGGTCTCTTGAGTCGAACTGAAGCTTTCTTT.

The CDR3 DNA sequence: TGTGCCAGCAGTGAATTGCGAGCTTTTAGCACAGATACGCAGTATTTT. Residues: CASSELRAFSTDTQYF. The V call is TRBV6-1, the J call TRBJ2-3; D uncertain. V shed 2 bases and J shed 0 bases, with 12 bases lying between them. Germline V CDR1 and CDR2: MNHNS, SASEGT. CDR3 length: 16 residues.

The rearrangement links TRBV9 to TRBJ2-1; 7 nucleotides agree with TRBD1. This CDR3 contains 16 residues. V shed 3 bases, J shed 0 bases, and the junction held 6 bases outside the gene matches. Germline-derived CDR1 and CDR2 are SGDLS and YYNGEE. CDR3 sequence (DNA): TGTGCCAGCAGCGGAGGGGGCTGGGGCTCCTACAATGAGCAGTTCTTC. It is translated as CASSGGGWGSYNEQFF. Looking up the rest from reference TRBV9 and TRBJ2-1 gives the full variable domain: DSGVTQTPKHLITATGQRVTLRCSPRSGDLSVYWYQQSLDQGLQFLIQYYNGEERAKGNILERFSAQQFPDLHSELNLSSLELGDSALYFCASSGGGWGSYNEQFFGPGTRLTVL.

The chain couples TRBV2 to TRBJ2-2; D unresolved. V lost 3 bases to trimming and J lost 0 bases, with 14 bases between them. Germline values: CDR1 SNHLY, CDR2 FYNNEI. The CDR3 covers 17 residues. CDR3 bases: TGTGCCAGCAGTGATTATTCCGGGTTTTCGAACACCGGGGAGCTGTTTTTT. The encoded protein is CASSDYSGFSNTGELFF.

The genes are TRBV7-9 and TRBJ1-3, with 12 bases fitting TRBD1. V lost 7 bases to trimming and J lost 0 bases; unmatched junction nucleotides: 13. CDR1 is SEHNR, CDR2 FQNEAQ, per germline (reference sequence). The CDR3 consists of 19 residues. For the CDR3, the DNA is TGTGCCAGCACGCCGACCCCGGGACAGGGGGCGAACTCTGGAAACACCATATATTTT. It codes for CASTPTPGQGANSGNTIYF.

This clone was observed a single time. V usage is TRBV27 and J usage is TRBJ2-7, with 9 bases matching TRBD1. V gave up 6 bases and J gave up 4 bases; unmatched junction bases: 7. Germline lookup yields CDR1 MNHEY and CDR2 SMNVEV (reference sequence). This CDR3 is built from 14 residues. The CDR3 bases are TGTGCCAGCAGATGGACAGGGGATGGTTACGAGCAGTACTTC. It codes for CASRWTGDGYEQYF.